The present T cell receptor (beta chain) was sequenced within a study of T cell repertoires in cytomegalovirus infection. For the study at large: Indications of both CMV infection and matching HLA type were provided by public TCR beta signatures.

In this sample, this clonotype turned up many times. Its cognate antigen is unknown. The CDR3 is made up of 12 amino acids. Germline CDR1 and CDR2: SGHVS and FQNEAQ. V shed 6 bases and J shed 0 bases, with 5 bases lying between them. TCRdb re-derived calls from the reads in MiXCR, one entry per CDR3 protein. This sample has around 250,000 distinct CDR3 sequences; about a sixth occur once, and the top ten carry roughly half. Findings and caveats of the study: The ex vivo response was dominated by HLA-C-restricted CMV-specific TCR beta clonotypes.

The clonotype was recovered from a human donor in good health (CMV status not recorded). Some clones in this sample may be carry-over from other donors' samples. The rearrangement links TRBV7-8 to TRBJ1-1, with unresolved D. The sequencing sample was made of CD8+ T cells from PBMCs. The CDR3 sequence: CASRPLNTEAFF. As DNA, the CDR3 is TGTGCCAGCAGACCCCTGAACACTGAAGCTTTCTTT.